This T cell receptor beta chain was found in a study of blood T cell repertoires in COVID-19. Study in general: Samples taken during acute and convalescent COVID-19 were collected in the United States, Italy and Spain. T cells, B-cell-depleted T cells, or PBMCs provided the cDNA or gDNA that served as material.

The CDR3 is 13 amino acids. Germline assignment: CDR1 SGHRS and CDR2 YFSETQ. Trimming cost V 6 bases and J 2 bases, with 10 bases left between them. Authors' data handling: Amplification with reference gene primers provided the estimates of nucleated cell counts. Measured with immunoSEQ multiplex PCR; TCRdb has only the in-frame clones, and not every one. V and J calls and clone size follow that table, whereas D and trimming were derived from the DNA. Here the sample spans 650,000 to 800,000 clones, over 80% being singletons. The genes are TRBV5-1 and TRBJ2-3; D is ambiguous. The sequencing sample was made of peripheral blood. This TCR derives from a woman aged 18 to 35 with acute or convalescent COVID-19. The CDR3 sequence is CASTRLSTDTQYF. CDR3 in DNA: TGCGCCAGCACCAGACTGTCCACAGATACGCAGTATTTT. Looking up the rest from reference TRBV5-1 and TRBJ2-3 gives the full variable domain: KAGVTQTPRYLIKTRGQQVTLSCSPISGHRSVSWYQQTPGQGLQFLFEYFSETQRNKGNFPGRFSGRQFSNSRSEMNVSTLELGDSALYLCASTRLSTDTQYFGPGTRLTVL.